Listed below are T cell receptor beta chains from one sample, sequenced in a study of coeliac disease. TCRdb's table, derived via immunoSEQ multiplex PCR, lists solely in-frame clones and lacks some. The table shows roughly 4,800 clones, with 72% occurring only once. Sequenced: lymphocytes from the gut lamina propria. These receptors all stem from a man aged 18 to 29 with celiac disease on a gluten-free diet. Both conserved end residues are part of each CDR3. Each record gives: clone size, J gene, V gene, D gene, CDR3 DNA, CDR3 protein. A D gene is named only where the DNA matches it firmly. Size is omitted from some rows. Given values are once, few, many or a class for expanded clones.

NA | TRBJ2-1 | TRBV21-1 | NA | TGTGCCAGCAGCAAAGATGGAGGGGGGGCCTACAATGAGCAGTTCTTC | CASSKDGGGAYNEQFF
NA | TRBJ1-1 | TRBV7-3 | TRBD1 | TGTGCCAGCAGCTTGGGACAGGGCATGAACACTGAAGCTTTCTTT | CASSLGQGMNTEAFF
once | TRBJ2-3 | TRBV5-4 | TRBD2 | TGTGCCAGCAGCTTTTCGGGGGGGCGGACAGATACGCAGTATTTT | CASSFSGGRTDTQYF
NA | TRBJ1-1 | TRBV18 | TRBD1 | TGTGCCAGCTCACCGTCGAACAGGGGTCCCACTGAAGCTTTCTTT | CASSPSNRGPTEAFF
NA | TRBJ2-6 | TRBV5-1 | TRBD1 | TGCGCCAGCAGCTTGGCCGGGACAGGGTCGACTGGGGCCAACGTCCTGACTTTC | CASSLAGTGSTGANVLTF
NA | TRBJ2-3 | TRBV30 | NA | TGTGCTACCTTAACAGGGATTATGCAAGATACGCAGTATTTT | CATLTGIMQDTQYF
NA | TRBJ1-2 | TRBV9 | TRBD1 | TGTGCCAGCAGCGTAAGGTTGCAGGGGGGCGGCTACACCTTC | CASSVRLQGGGYTF
NA | TRBJ2-3 | TRBV10-3 | NA | TGTGCCATCAGTGGAGGAAGCACAGATACGCAGTATTTT | CAISGGSTDTQYF
few | TRBJ2-5 | TRBV9 | TRBD1 | TGTGCCAGCAGCTACGGACAGGGGGAGACCCAGTACTTC | CASSYGQGETQYF
few | TRBJ1-1 | TRBV5-6 | NA | TGTGCCAGCAGCTCGGGGGACAACACTGAAGCTTTCTTT | CASSSGDNTEAFF
once | TRBJ2-1 | TRBV2 | TRBD2 | TGTGCCAGCCTCCTAGCGGAATTCAATGAGCAGTTCTTC | CASLLAEFNEQFF
NA | TRBJ1-2 | TRBV5-1 | TRBD1 | TGCGCCAGCAGCTTGGCCAGGGGGCTTTTTGGCTACACCTTC | CASSLARGLFGYTF
few | TRBJ1-2 | TRBV7-2 | NA | TGTGCCAGCAGCTTAGACGGGACTCTTATTGGCTACACCTTC | CASSLDGTLIGYTF
few | TRBJ2-3 | TRBV5-1 | NA | TGCGCCAGCAGCCCGGACCCACAGGGTAGCACAGATACGCAGTATTTT | CASSPDPQGSTDTQYF
NA | TRBJ2-7 | TRBV5-1 | NA | TGCGCCAGCAGCCCGGGGACTGCTGCGGGTGAGCAGTACTTC | CASSPGTAAGEQYF
NA | TRBJ1-6 | TRBV6-1 | NA | TGTGCCAGCAGTGGACAGGAAAATTCACCCCTCCACTTT | CASSGQENSPLHF